The 13 T cell receptor beta chains in this list originate from one sample, sequenced in a study of blood T cells in healthy people across ages. A sample-barcoded 5' primer and a J-beta primer mix were used in a second PCR of roughly 6 to 11 cycles. From the 5' RACE reads, TCRdb called clonotypes with MiXCR, one entry per CDR3 protein. The repertoire holds 650,000 to 1,000,000 distinct CDR3 sequences, with less than 60% as singletons. Sequenced: blood. The receptor set was obtained from a man older than 75 in good health.

This clonotype was picked up a small number of times. The J gene is TRBJ2-5, the V gene TRBV7-3; weak D call: TRBD2 (6 bases). V dropped 1 base and J dropped 1 base, with 10 bases sitting between them. In germline, CDR1 is SGHTA, CDR2 FQGTGA. The CDR3 runs 15 residues. CDR3 DNA: TGTGCCAGCAGCTTAATGGGCGGGGCCCAAGAGACCCAGTACTTC. It specifies CASSLMGGAQETQYF. The full variable domain, its missing parts supplied by reference TRBV7-3 and TRBJ2-5, is GAGVSQTPSNKVTEKGKYVELRCDPISGHTALYWYRQSLGQGPEFLIYFQGTGAADDSGLPNDRFFAVRPEGSVSTLKIQRTERGDSAVYLCASSLMGGAQETQYFGPGTRLLVL.

The V gene is TRBV7-2, the J gene TRBJ2-5; no clear D gene. The J call is in doubt because the DNA end fits TRBJ2-7 better. CDR3 size: 15 residues. CDR1 is SGHTA, CDR2 FQGNSA, per germline. This chain's CDR3 is CASSLGSHGLSEQYF. Written as DNA, the CDR3 is TGTGCCAGCAGCTTAGGTAGCCACGGGTTAAGCGAGCAGTACTTC.

This rearrangement joins TRBV29-1 to TRBJ1-2; 7 bases fit TRBD1. The V segment lost 7 bases and the J segment 1 base; nucleotides outside the gene matches: 9. Looked up from germline, CDR1 is SQVTM and CDR2 is ANQGSEA. The CDR3 spans 14 residues. As DNA, the CDR3 is TGCAGCGCGGCGACGGGACAGCTTAACTATGGCTACACCTTC. Its translation: CSAATGQLNYGYTF.

This chain joins TRBV7-2 and TRBJ2-7; D ambiguous. In germline, CDR1 is SGHTA, CDR2 FQGNSA. Trimming took 1 base from V and 12 from J, leaving 16 bases between them. This CDR3 has 13 amino acids. CDR3: CASSLGVARGWYF. The CDR3 DNA follows: TGTGCCAGCAGCTTAGGAGTCGCCCGTGGATGGTACTTC.

The chain couples TRBV5-1 to TRBJ2-3; TRBD1 might be the D (6 bases). V lost 0 bases and J 6 bases, leaving 14 bases between the germline ends. This CDR3 has 15 amino acids. Germline-derived CDR1 and CDR2 are SGHRS and YFSETQ. The CDR3 bases are TGCGCCAGCAGCTTGGCCAGGCTTCAGGGGGATACGCAGTATTTT. Its protein is CASSLARLQGDTQYF.

The V and J genes are TRBV29-1 and TRBJ2-5; perhaps TRBD2 as D (5 bases). The CDR3 runs to 13 residues. The V gene's germline CDR1 is SQVTM and CDR2 ANQGSEA. V was shortened by 2 bases and J by 5 bases, with 12 bases between the two germline ends. The CDR3 DNA reads TGCAGCGTTGAAAAATCCCCGGGGGAGACCCAGTACTTC. It encodes CSVEKSPGETQYF.

The chain has TRBV5-1 and TRBJ1-1, with D hard to call. The CDR3 runs to 15 residues. Germline CDR1 reads SGHRS; CDR2 reads YFSETQ. The V gene lost 4 bases and the J gene lost 0 bases, with 13 bases spanning the gap. The CDR3 DNA is TGCGCCAGCAGCGCCCTTGGCAGCATGAACACTGAAGCTTTCTTT. Protein: CASSALGSMNTEAFF.

The chain uses TRBV7-2 and TRBJ2-5; the match to TRBD2 covers 7 bases. Matching the DNA end better, TRBJ2-7 makes the J call doubtful. The CDR3 is 15 amino acids. The V gene's germline CDR1 is SGHTA and CDR2 FQGNSA. The CDR3, as DNA: TGTGCCAGCAGCTCTAGCAGCGGGATGGTAAGCGAGCAGTACTTC. Translation gives CASSSSSGMVSEQYF.

The chain has TRBV20-1 and TRBJ1-1; no reliable D call. The CDR3 sequence is 11 residues long. Germline V lookup: CDR1 DFQATT, CDR2 SNEGSKA (reference sequence). As DNA, the CDR3 is TGCAGGCCACCGGGGAACACTGAAGCTTTCTTT. Its translation is CRPPGNTEAFF.

The chain combines TRBV14 with TRBJ2-4; D is possibly TRBD2 (5 bases). Matching the DNA end better, TRBJ2-5 makes the J call doubtful. This CDR3 has 15 amino acids. Germline V gene sequence: CDR1 SGHDN, CDR2 FVKESK. DNA for the CDR3: TGTGCCAGCAGCCAAGATGGGCAGGAGGTAGAGACCCAGTACTTC. Translating it yields CASSQDGQEVETQYF.

The J gene is TRBJ1-1, the V gene TRBV5-1, with TRBD1 identical over 8 bases. Germline V gene sequence: CDR1 SGHRS, CDR2 YFSETQ. V was pared by 4 bases and J by 3 bases, with 8 bases of the junction left unmatched. The CDR3 is 15 residues long. CDR3 region: CASSTPQGAHTEAFF. The CDR3 region has the DNA TGCGCCAGCAGCACCCCCCAGGGGGCTCACACTGAAGCTTTCTTT.

The genes are TRBV5-1 and TRBJ2-2; the match to TRBD1 covers 9 bases. Germline-derived CDR1 and CDR2 are SGHRS and YFSETQ. Trimming at V came to 2 bases and at J to 5 bases, leaving 10 bases not matched to a gene. The CDR3 has 17 amino acids. The CDR3 DNA follows: TGCGCCAGCAGCTTCGGGACCGGGACAGGGAGTACCGGGGAGCTGTTTTTT. This gives the protein CASSFGTGTGSTGELFF.

This clonotype has just a few counts. The chain uses TRBV5-1 and TRBJ2-1, with a tentative D call TRBD1 (5 bases). This CDR3 region has 12 residues. CDR1 is SGHRS and CDR2 is YFSETQ in the germline V gene. With 4 bases removed from V and 6 bases from J, the gap between germline ends came to 8 bases. In DNA, the CDR3 is TGCGCCAGCAGCATAAGGGGCAATGAGCAGTTCTTC. This encodes CASSIRGNEQFF. Variable domain in full (rest from reference TRBV5-1 and TRBJ2-1): KAGVTQTPRYLIKTRGQQVTLSCSPISGHRSVSWYQQTPGQGLQFLFEYFSETQRNKGNFPGRFSGRQFSNSRSEMNVSTLELGDSALYLCASSIRGNEQFFGPGTRLTVL.